This T cell receptor beta chain appears in the sequencing data of a study of CD8 T cells in Susac syndrome. The authors sequenced TCR beta from blood CD8+ and CD4+ T cells. Random hexamers were used to reverse transcribe an amount of roughly 0.45 to 1 ug RNA. TCRdb recomputed calls from the immunoSEQ multiplex PCR reads with MiXCR, one row per CDR3 protein. The top ten hold roughly 0.21% of the sample, which has about 290,000 distinct CDR3 sequences, 70% to 90% seen once. The CDR3 spans 17 residues. V shed 6 bases and J shed 4 bases, with 24 bases lying between them. This clonotype was obtained from a human donor with multiple sclerosis. Sequencing was carried out using CD8+ T cells from PBMCs. V gene TRBV23-1 combines with J gene TRBJ1-2, with a tentative D call TRBD1 (5 bases). TRBV23-1 is classed as an ORF, of uncertain function. CDR3 nucleotide sequence: TGCGCCAGCAGCCCCGGGACGAAGGTTCTACCATGCTATGGCTACACCTTC. Its protein product is CASSPGTKVLPCYGYTF.